This TCR beta chain was observed in a study of control samples from healthy donors and cancer patients. Repertoires were generated with immunoSEQ multiplex PCR, while TCRdb's copy carries only in-frame clones and drops some. In the table there are 150,000 to 180,000 clones, 94% of which are singletons. The V end was cut by 5 bases, the J end by 2 bases, with 8 bases between. The CDR3 loop spans 13 amino acids. Sequencing was done on a sample of blood. The V gene is TRBV12-3 or TRBV12-4, the J gene TRBJ2-3; tentative D call: TRBD1 (6 bases). This clonotype originated in a man aged 35 to 55 in good health. The CDR3 loop reads CASSRDNTDTQYF. In nucleotides, the CDR3 is TGTGCCAGCAGTCGGGACAACACAGATACGCAGTATTTT.